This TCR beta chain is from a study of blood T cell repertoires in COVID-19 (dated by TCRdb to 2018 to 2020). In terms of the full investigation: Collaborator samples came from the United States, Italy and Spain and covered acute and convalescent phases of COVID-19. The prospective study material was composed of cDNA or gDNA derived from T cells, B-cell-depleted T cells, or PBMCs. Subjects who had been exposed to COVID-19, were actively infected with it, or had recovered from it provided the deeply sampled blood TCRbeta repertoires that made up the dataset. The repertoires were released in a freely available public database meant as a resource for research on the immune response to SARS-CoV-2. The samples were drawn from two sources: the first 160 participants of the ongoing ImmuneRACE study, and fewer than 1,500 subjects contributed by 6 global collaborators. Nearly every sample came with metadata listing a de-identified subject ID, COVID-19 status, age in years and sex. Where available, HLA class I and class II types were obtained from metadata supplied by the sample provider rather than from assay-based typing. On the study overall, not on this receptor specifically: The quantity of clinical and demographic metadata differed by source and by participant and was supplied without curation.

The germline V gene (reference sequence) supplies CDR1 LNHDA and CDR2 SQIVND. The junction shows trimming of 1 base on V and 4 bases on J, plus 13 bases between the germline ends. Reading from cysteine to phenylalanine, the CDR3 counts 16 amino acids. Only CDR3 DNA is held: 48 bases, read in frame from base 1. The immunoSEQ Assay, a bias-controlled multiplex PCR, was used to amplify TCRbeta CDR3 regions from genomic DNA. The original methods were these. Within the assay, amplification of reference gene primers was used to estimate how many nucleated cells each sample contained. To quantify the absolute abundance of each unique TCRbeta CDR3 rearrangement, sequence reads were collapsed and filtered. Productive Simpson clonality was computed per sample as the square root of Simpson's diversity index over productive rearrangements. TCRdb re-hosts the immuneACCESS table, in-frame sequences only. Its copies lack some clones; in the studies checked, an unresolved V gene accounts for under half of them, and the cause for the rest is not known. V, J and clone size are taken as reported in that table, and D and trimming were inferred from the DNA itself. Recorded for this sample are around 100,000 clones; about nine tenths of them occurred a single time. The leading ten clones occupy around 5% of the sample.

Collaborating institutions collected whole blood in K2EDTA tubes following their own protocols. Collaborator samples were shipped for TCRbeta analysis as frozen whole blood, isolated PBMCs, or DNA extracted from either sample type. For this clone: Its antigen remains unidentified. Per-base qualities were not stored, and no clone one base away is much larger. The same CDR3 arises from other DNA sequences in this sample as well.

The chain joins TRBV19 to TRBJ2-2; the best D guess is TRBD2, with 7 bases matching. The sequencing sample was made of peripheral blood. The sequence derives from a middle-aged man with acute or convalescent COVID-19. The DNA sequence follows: TGTGCCAGTAGTATAGGGGGGGGGCACGGCACCGGGGAGCTGTTTTTT. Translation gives CASSIGGGHGTGELFF.